The rows below give T cell receptor beta chains drawn from one sample of a study of cytomegalovirus exposure and HLA in healthy donors. Measured with immunoSEQ multiplex PCR; TCRdb has only the in-frame clones, and not every one. The table includes about 170,000 clones, about 85% detected once. Material: PBMCs. The receptors originated from a man aged 30 to 45 in good health and CMV-seropositive. Both conserved end residues are part of each CDR3. Each record gives: J gene, D gene, V gene, clone size, CDR3 protein, CDR3 DNA. A D gene is named only where the DNA matches it firmly. Rows give clone size only sometimes, using once, few, many, or a class for an expanded clone.

TRBJ1-2,TRBD1,TRBV4-3,-,CASSQAFGQGYGYTF,TGCGCCAGCAGCCAAGCCTTTGGACAGGGCTATGGCTACACCTTC
TRBJ2-3,TRBD1,TRBV4-3,once,CASSHSGTGRWTDTQYF,TGCGCCAGCAGCCACTCCGGGACAGGGAGGTGGACAGATACGCAGTATTTT
TRBJ2-4,TRBD1,TRBV5-1,-,CASSLTGGDKNIQYF,TGCGCCAGCAGCTTGACAGGGGGAGACAAAAACATTCAGTACTTC
TRBJ1-2,-,TRBV5-1,-,CASSLEGRAPYTF,TGCGCCAGCAGCTTGGAAGGCAGGGCCCCGTACACCTTC
TRBJ2-5,TRBD1,TRBV9,-,CASSLGQGVETQYF,TGTGCCAGCAGCCTGGGACAGGGGGTGGAGACCCAGTACTTC
TRBJ2-1,TRBD2,TRBV10-3,once,CAISGFGRGDNEQFF,TGTGCCATCAGTGGGTTCGGACGGGGGGACAATGAGCAGTTCTTC
TRBJ2-3,TRBD2,TRBV12-5,-,CASGLETSGTSTDTQYF,TGTGCTAGTGGTTTGGAGACTAGCGGGACAAGTACAGATACGCAGTATTTT
TRBJ1-5,-,TRBV6-1,-,CASSDGGRPRNQPQHF,TGTGCCAGCAGTGACGGGGGACGGCCTCGCAATCAGCCCCAGCATTTT
TRBJ2-3,TRBD2,TRBV4-1,-,CATRGADTQYF,TGCGCCACACGGGGGGCAGATACGCAGTATTTT
TRBJ2-1,TRBD1,TRBV5-1,-,CASSLEDRVHHEQFF,TGCGCCAGCAGCTTGGAGGACAGGGTTCACCATGAGCAGTTCTTC
TRBJ2-3,TRBD2,TRBV5-4,-,CASSHTTSGSYTQYF,TGTGCCAGCAGCCATACGACTAGCGGGAGCTATACGCAGTATTTT
TRBJ2-2,-,TRBV27,once,CASSPGQNTGELFF,TGTGCCAGCAGCCCGGGTCAGAACACCGGGGAGCTGTTTTTT
TRBJ2-1,TRBD2,TRBV27,-,CASSLWVGGRYNEQFF,TGTGCCAGCAGTTTATGGGTGGGCGGGAGGTACAATGAGCAGTTCTTC
TRBJ1-5,-,TRBV19,-,CASSWGSDQPQHF,TGTGCCAGTAGTTGGGGCAGTGATCAGCCCCAGCATTTT
TRBJ1-2,TRBD1,TRBV28,-,CASKTQGADGYTF,TGTGCCAGCAAAACACAGGGGGCTGATGGCTACACCTTC
TRBJ2-3,-,TRBV18,few,CASSPGLTDTQYF,TGTGCCAGCTCACCGGGCCTCACAGATACGCAGTATTTT
TRBJ2-3,TRBD2,TRBV7-8,-,CASSLRSSGRLVGTDTQYF,TGTGCCAGCAGCTTAAGGTCTAGCGGGAGGTTGGTCGGCACAGATACGCAGTATTTT
TRBJ2-1,-,TRBV5-1,-,CASSPDFTIQSSYNEQFF,TGCGCCAGCAGCCCGGACTTTACGATACAGAGCTCCTACAATGAGCAGTTCTTC
TRBJ1-2,TRBD1,TRBV29-1,-,CSVGGQGVDGYTF,TGCAGCGTGGGAGGACAGGGGGTGGATGGCTACACCTTC
TRBJ2-7,TRBD2,TRBV5-8,-,CASSPRTSGRGEQYF,TGTGCCAGCAGCCCCCGGACTAGCGGGAGAGGCGAGCAGTACTTC
TRBJ2-3,-,TRBV11-3,-,CASSLDLRDTQYF,TGTGCCAGCAGCTTAGATCTGCGGGATACGCAGTATTTT
TRBJ2-1,TRBD2,TRBV7-9,-,CASSGLGITYEQFF,TGTGCCAGCAGCGGACTAGGAATCACGTATGAGCAGTTCTTC
TRBJ2-1,TRBD2,TRBV25-1,once,CASSERTSTSVRNEQFF,TGTGCCAGCAGTGAAAGGACTAGTACTAGCGTGAGGAATGAGCAGTTCTTC
TRBJ1-6,-,TRBV4-3,-,CASSQRNSPLHF,TGCGCCAGCAGCCAACGTAATTCACCCCTCCACTTT
TRBJ2-1,TRBD2,TRBV11-3,once,CASSSGTSYNEQFF,TGTGCCAGCAGCTCCGGGACTAGCTACAATGAGCAGTTCTTC
TRBJ2-2,-,TRBV29-1,-,CSVDRGWGELFF,TGCAGCGTTGACCGGGGTTGGGGGGAGCTGTTTTTT
TRBJ1-5,-,TRBV19,few,CATQEGRLNQPQHF,TGTGCCACCCAGGAGGGCAGACTAAATCAGCCCCAGCATTTT
TRBJ1-1,TRBD1,TRBV5-5,-,CASSHNPQGPDTEAFF,TGTGCCAGCAGCCACAACCCACAGGGGCCTGACACTGAAGCTTTCTTT
TRBJ2-1,TRBD2,TRBV27,once,CASSLSALAGGEQFF,TGTGCCAGCAGTTTATCAGCACTAGCGGGAGGGGAGCAGTTCTTC
TRBJ2-1,TRBD2,TRBV7-9,-,CSSSLVAGAYNEQFF,TGTTCCAGCAGCTTAGTAGCGGGGGCCTACAATGAGCAGTTCTTC
TRBJ2-1,-,TRBV2,-,CASRRGANNEQFF,TGTGCCAGCAGGCGGGGAGCCAACAATGAGCAGTTCTTC
TRBJ2-1,TRBD2,TRBV7-2,medium-sized,CASSLAGRADEQFF,TGTGCCAGCAGCTTAGCCGGGAGGGCAGATGAGCAGTTCTTC
TRBJ1-5,TRBD1,TRBV7-8,-,CASSFYRGSQPQHF,TGTGCCAGCAGCTTTTACAGGGGATCTCAGCCCCAGCATTTT
TRBJ1-1,-,TRBV5-6,-,CASSPYRVDHTEAFF,TGTGCCAGCAGCCCCTACAGGGTAGATCACACTGAAGCTTTCTTT
TRBJ1-2,-,TRBV18,-,CASSAITGLDTGYAF,TGTGCCAGCTCAGCAATCACCGGACTGGATACTGGCTACGCCTTC
TRBJ1-4,-,TRBV14,-,CASSTATNEKLFF,TGTGCCAGCTCCACTGCAACTAATGAAAAACTGTTTTTT
TRBJ1-1,-,TRBV5-5,-,CASSPGVLLNTEAFF,TGTGCCAGCAGCCCGGGGGTCCTCCTGAACACTGAAGCTTTCTTT
TRBJ2-5,TRBD1,TRBV5-1,-,CASSLGDRGHGETQYF,TGCGCCAGCAGCTTGGGGGACAGGGGGCATGGAGAGACCCAGTACTTC
TRBJ1-5,TRBD1,TRBV14,-,CASSRQGGQPQHF,TGTGCCAGCAGCCGACAGGGTGGTCAGCCCCAGCATTTT
TRBJ2-1,-,TRBV4-3,few,CASSHQGNEQFF,TGCGCCAGCAGCCACCAGGGCAATGAGCAGTTCTTC
TRBJ2-5,-,TRBV7-2,-,CASSLALGPQETQYF,TGTGCCAGCAGCTTAGCCCTGGGGCCCCAAGAGACCCAGTACTTC
TRBJ2-5,TRBD1,TRBV7-3,-,CASSSTGRETQYF,TGTGCCAGCAGCTCGACAGGGCGTGAGACCCAGTACTTC
TRBJ1-2,TRBD1,TRBV18,-,CASSQTGDGYTF,TGTGCCAGCTCCCAGACAGGGGATGGCTACACCTTC
TRBJ2-5,-,TRBV7-2,once,CASSLIAQETQYF,TGTGCCAGCAGCTTGATAGCCCAAGAGACCCAGTACTTC
TRBJ2-7,-,TRBV7-9,once,CASSLAGAGPEQYF,TGTGCCAGCAGCTTAGCGGGGGCAGGGCCCGAGCAGTACTTC
TRBJ2-7,-,TRBV5-5,-,CASSWGPRGAYEQYF,TGTGCCAGCAGCTGGGGGCCGAGGGGCGCCTACGAGCAGTACTTC
TRBJ2-3,-,TRBV7-9,-,CASRSWQTITDTQYF,TGTGCCAGCCGATCTTGGCAGACAATCACAGATACGCAGTATTTT
TRBJ2-1,-,TRBV7-6,-,CASSSSNRESAPRQFF,TGTGCCAGCAGCTCCTCCAACAGGGAGTCCGCGCCCCGACAGTTCTTC
TRBJ2-1,-,TRBV14,-,CASSQATYNEQFF,TGTGCCAGCAGCCAAGCCACCTACAATGAGCAGTTCTTC
TRBJ2-3,TRBD2,TRBV25-1,-,CASSGLAGVEDTQYF,TGTGCCAGCAGTGGACTAGCGGGCGTGGAGGATACGCAGTATTTT
TRBJ2-7,-,TRBV4-1,few,CASSRPSPEQYF,TGCGCCAGCAGCCGGCCCTCCCCAGAGCAGTACTTC